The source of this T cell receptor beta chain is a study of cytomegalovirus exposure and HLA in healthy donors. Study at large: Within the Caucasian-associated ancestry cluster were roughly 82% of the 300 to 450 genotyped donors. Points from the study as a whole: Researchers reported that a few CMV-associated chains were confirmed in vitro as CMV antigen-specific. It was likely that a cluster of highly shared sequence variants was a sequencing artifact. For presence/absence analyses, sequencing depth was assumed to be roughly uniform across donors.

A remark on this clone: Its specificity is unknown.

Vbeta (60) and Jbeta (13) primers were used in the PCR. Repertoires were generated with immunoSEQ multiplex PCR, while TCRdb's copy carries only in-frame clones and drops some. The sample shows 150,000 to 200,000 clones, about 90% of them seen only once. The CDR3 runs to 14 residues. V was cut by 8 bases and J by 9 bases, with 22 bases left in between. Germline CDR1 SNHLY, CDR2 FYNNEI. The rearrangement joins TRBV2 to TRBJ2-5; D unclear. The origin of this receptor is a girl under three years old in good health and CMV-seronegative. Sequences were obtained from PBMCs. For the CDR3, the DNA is TGTGCCAGCGCTATAGAAACTACCCCCCGGGCCCAGTACTTC. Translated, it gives CASAIETTPRAQYF.